This TCR beta chain derives from a study of blood T cell repertoires in COVID-19. In the study overall: Nucleic acid was either cDNA or gDNA, and it came from T cells, B-cell-depleted T cells, or PBMCs.

Clones were read by immunoSEQ multiplex PCR, and TCRdb kept only the in-frame ones, dropping some. Here the sample spans around 310,000 clones, 88% being singletons. The germline V gene has CDR1 KGHSH and CDR2 LQKENI. V was pared by 6 bases and J by 4 bases, with 11 bases of the junction left unmatched. The CDR3 has 15 residues. The TCR was taken from a woman between 45 and 65 years old with active or convalescent COVID-19. This chain joins TRBV18 and TRBJ2-5; 7 bases are shared with TRBD1. The sample taken for sequencing was peripheral blood. The CDR3 DNA is TGTGCCAGCTCCCACCTACAGGGGATCCCAGAGACCCAGTACTTC. This sequence encodes CASSHLQGIPETQYF.